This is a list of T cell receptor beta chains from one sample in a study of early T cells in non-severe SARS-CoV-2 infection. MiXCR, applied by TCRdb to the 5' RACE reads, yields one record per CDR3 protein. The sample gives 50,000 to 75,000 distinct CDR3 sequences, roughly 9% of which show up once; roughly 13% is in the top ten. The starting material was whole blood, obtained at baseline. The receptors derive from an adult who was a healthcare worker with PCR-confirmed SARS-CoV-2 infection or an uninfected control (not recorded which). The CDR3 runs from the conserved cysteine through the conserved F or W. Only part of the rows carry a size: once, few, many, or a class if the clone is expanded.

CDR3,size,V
CASSFDWTSGEDTQYF,-,TRBV7-6
CASSPRKGGETQYF,-,TRBV7-8
CASSLRAPPYEQYF,-,TRBV5-6
CASRTTGTGSRYTF,few,TRBV27
CASSLDGLGDYEQYF,many,TRBV7-2
CASSRLTVVGREGGTEAFF,-,TRBV4-3
CASSDSVFTSSNYGYTF,many,TRBV6-4
CASSSHLATSREQYF,many,TRBV5-1
CASSPLTGENIQYF,-,TRBV18
CASRGTGNYGYTF,few,TRBV6-1
CASSVDRGDKQFF,few,TRBV6-4
CSATPSGTSGRAVSDTQYF,many,TRBV20-1
CASSLVAGSSYNEQFF,few,TRBV7-6
CASSLGFSYEQYF,-,TRBV5-8
CASSGVMGPPYGYTF,-,TRBV6-1
CASSLGGNKGAFF,few,TRBV5-1
CASSKKPLDRVRSSGANVLTF,few,TRBV21-1
CASSRRLSVMNTEAFF,-,TRBV5-5
CASSGQGAEQPQHF,many,TRBV25-1
CASSPLRGETQYF,few,TRBV19
CASSPHASYNEQFF,many,TRBV7-2
CASSLNPSGEQYF,-,TRBV7-3
CASSILPGQGFGANVLTF,many,TRBV6-6
CSAGQANYGYTF,many,TRBV29-1
CASSTSSGVTDTQYF,-,TRBV27
CSAREGTQLRQYF,few,TRBV20-1
CAISEGRDSLDEQFF,few,TRBV10-3
CASSLVSLPSGGYTF,many,TRBV7-2
CATSVRTAINEKLFF,-,TRBV15
CASSLGGTVLREQYF,many,TRBV27
CATSDFTGGADTQYF,many,TRBV24-1
CSASGDTGELFF,few,TRBV20-1
CSVEGVVGNIQYF,few,TRBV29-1
CASSPSGPGDYGYTF,few,TRBV5-1
CASSQGRDNYGYTF,few,TRBV4-2
CASSLWAAQETQYF,few,TRBV5-1
CASSLELGGGQETQYF,many,TRBV7-7
CASSLAGTGSGNTIYF,few,TRBV7-2
CASSPLDRDQPQHF,-,TRBV18
CASSQDPGPMNTEAFF,few,TRBV14
CASSGGQIYNEQFF,-,TRBV11-2
CASSLEPDYEQYF,many,TRBV11-2